This T cell receptor (beta chain) derives from a study of brain T cells in children with intractable seizures. The table came from immunoSEQ multiplex PCR; TCRdb's copy has only in-frame clones and leaves some out. Of roughly 64,000 clones in the sample, approximately 95% are singletons; the top ten hold around 0.4%. V lost 0 bases, J lost 0 bases, and 2 bases lay in between. CDR1 MNHEY and CDR2 SVGAGI come from the germline V gene. CDR3 length: 13 residues. This chain connects TRBV6-5 to TRBJ1-1, with D unclear. This TCR was recovered from a boy less than two years old with focal cortical dysplasia and intractable seizures. This specimen was peripheral blood, taken at surgery. The CDR3 loop reads CASSYSLNTEAFF. CDR3 nucleotides: TGTGCCAGCAGTTACTCCCTGAACACTGAAGCTTTCTTT.